A single sample gave rise to the 9 T cell receptor beta chains below, sequenced in a study of blood T cell repertoires in COVID-19. Using immunoSEQ multiplex PCR, the repertoire was profiled, and TCRdb retains in-frame clones only, with some absent. Here the sample spans more than 95,000 clones, 84% being singletons. The sample consisted of peripheral blood. Receptors were obtained from a human donor in a cohort sampled during active or convalescent COVID-19.

V usage is TRBV16 and J usage is TRBJ1-2, with D perhaps matching TRBD1 (5 bases). The V end lost 3 bases, the J end lost 5 bases, and 10 bases lay between the germline ends. This CDR3 comprises 13 residues. In germline, CDR1 is KGHSY, CDR2 FQNENV. DNA of the CDR3: TGTGCCAGCAGCCAGACACCAGGGTATGGCTACACCTTC. It yields the protein CASSQTPGYGYTF.

J is TRBJ2-3 and V is TRBV6-6; perhaps TRBD1 as D (6 bases). V was cut by 7 bases and J by 4 bases, with 9 bases left in between. The CDR3 sequence is 12 residues long. Germline CDR1 MNHNY, CDR2 SVGAGI (reference sequence). DNA of the CDR3: TGTGCCAGCACCCACAGGGCAGATACGCAGTATTTT. It translates to CASTHRADTQYF.

The chain carries TRBV28 and TRBJ1-2; maybe TRBD1 (6 bases). Trimming stripped 3 bases from V and 8 bases from J, with 16 bases between. The CDR3 length is 14 residues. Germline V gene data show CDR1 as MDHEN and CDR2 as SYDVKM. The CDR3, as DNA: TGTGCCAGCAGTTTGGGGACATGGGAAAGGGGCTACACCTTC. This codes for CASSLGTWERGYTF.

The chain joins TRBV6-6 to TRBJ1-2, with D unclear. Trimming removed 6 bases at V and 10 bases at J, with 9 bases between. Germline loops: CDR1 MNHNY, CDR2 SVGAGI (reference sequence). The CDR3 sequence is 10 residues long. CDR3 nucleotides: TGTGCCAGCAGGAGGGATGCCTACACCTTC. Protein: CASRRDAYTF.

This rearrangement joins TRBV24-1 to TRBJ2-1; D unresolved. The germline V and J ends were trimmed by 1 base and 3 bases, with 6 bases remaining between them. CDR1 is KGHDR and CDR2 is SFDVKD in the germline V gene. The CDR3 is 14 amino acids. The CDR3, as DNA: TGTGCCACCAGTGATTTAACCGGCTACAATGAGCAGTTCTTC. This encodes CATSDLTGYNEQFF.

The chain is built from TRBV14 and TRBJ2-7; a possible D gene is TRBD2 (5 bases). Germline loops: CDR1 SGHDN, CDR2 FVKESK. The length of the CDR3 is 15 residues. Trimming removed 5 bases from V and 4 bases from J, with 18 bases in between. CDR3 region: CASSSRTEVWYEQYF. The CDR3, as DNA: TGTGCCAGCAGCTCGCGGACGGAGGTTTGGTACGAGCAGTACTTC.

The CDR3 reads CASSPPGPRSYGYTF. The CDR3 region has the DNA TGTGCCAGCTCACCCCCGGGTCCAAGGAGCTATGGCTACACCTTC. The chain combines TRBV18 with TRBJ1-2; D not certain. Germline V gene data show CDR1 as KGHSH and CDR2 as LQKENI. The ends were cut back, 3 bases at V and 4 bases at J, with 15 bases in the middle. The CDR3 has 15 amino acids.

The rearrangement uses TRBV5-1 and TRBJ2-6, with a possible D match to TRBD1 (6 bases). The germline V gene encodes CDR1 SGHRS and CDR2 YFSETQ. The CDR3 covers 15 residues. V shed 9 bases and J shed 0 bases, with 13 bases lying between them. CDR3 DNA sequence: TGCGCCATCCTGGACAGCCCCTCTGGGGCCAACGTCCTGACTTTC. Translation: CAILDSPSGANVLTF.

This rearrangement joins TRBV7-9 to TRBJ1-2; 7 bases are a match to TRBD1. The CDR3 runs to 15 residues. Germline trimming cut 5 bases from V and 5 bases from J; bases unmatched to any gene: 11. Per germline, CDR1 SEHNR and CDR2 FQNEAQ (reference sequence). The CDR3: CASSPASTGRYGYTF. CDR3 sequence (DNA): TGTGCCAGCAGCCCAGCTTCGACAGGGAGGTATGGCTACACCTTC.